This entry is about one TCR beta chain. What this receptor recognizes is not known. It has no much larger one-base neighbor in the sample; base qualities were not kept. This sample was taken from a study of cytomegalovirus exposure and HLA in healthy donors (TCRdb year 2017). At the level of the whole study: In an earlier analysis of 450 to 750 of the donors, 250 to 300 Gb of sequence data and 90 million to 120 million unique TCR beta sequences from 180 million or so T cells were reported. A later analysis re-analyzed previously published TCR beta repertoires from approximately 700 donors and added high-resolution HLA genotyping to study TCR occurrence patterns. A later genetic analysis used genome-wide SNP genotypes for about 65% of the 666 donors, treating that subset as a discovery cohort. The study aimed to test whether signatures of past pathogen exposure could be identified by cataloging public T cell receptors. In an earlier analysis of a few hundred of the donors, high-throughput TCR beta sequencing was used to judge whether each TCR beta V gene segment behaved as functional or pseudogenic. Because of strong linkage in the cohort, four or five DR-DQ haplotypes were treated as single units for association and clustering. Donor age, sex, ethnicity and CMV serostatus were compiled together with the repertoire data. Typing coverage differed by locus: A, B, C, DRB1 and DQB1 were typed in about 629-640 donors, DQA1 in 522, DPA1 in 600 to 610, and DPB1 in 450 to 480. Among the roughly 390 genotyped donors, approximately 77% belonged to the genetic ancestry cluster associated with self-reported Caucasian donors. A separate validation cohort of more than 100 different subjects was used in addition to the roughly 700-subject first cohort. Using immunosequencing, the study profiled T cell repertoires from 500 to 800 subjects and related those repertoires to cytomegalovirus serostatus. An early release covering roughly 640 HLA-typed donors comprised approximately 290 gigabases of sequencing data and approximately 80 million unique TCR sequences. The study combined high-throughput TCR immunosequencing, statistical association of individual TCRs with disease status, and machine learning to predict cytomegalovirus infection status. In the later analysis, no new phenotypic data were used to find candidate immune exposures; instead, reliance was placed on TCR beta sequences and their occurrence across donors. HLA typing included class I and class II loci at four-digit resolution. All discovery cohort repertoires had been generated on a single sequencing platform. On average, 235,054 unique TCR beta nucleotide sequences were sequenced per donor among 398 genotyped donors of the cohort, with 15% to 20% of those sequences being non-productive. Broad study findings and their caveats: The only immune exposure information available for the cohort was CMV serostatus. Roughly uniform sequencing depth across donors was assumed in presence/absence analyses, although this assumption may not hold. A cluster of highly shared sequence variants was judged likely to be a technical artifact of the sequencing pipeline. Specific HLA alleles were associated with roughly 16,000 TCR beta sequences at a false discovery rate of 0.05 in a later analysis. According to a later analysis, TCR association rates differed among HLA loci, with DRB1 alleles showing the most associated TCRs and HLA-C alleles showing the fewest. Cytomegalovirus status was reported to be diagnosed by the classifier with high specificity and sensitivity in both the original and validation cohorts. Only TCR beta chains were sequenced in this cohort, and the absence of alpha or paired-chain data limited detectable features. Some IMGT-functional V segments, including TRBV6-2 and TRBV6-3, could not be told apart with the 87-base-pair reads, so those segments were excluded. The study listed 164 TCR beta chains as associated with cytomegalovirus. Because HLA typing was missing for some donors at each locus, association tests included only the typed subset. Most TCR sequences were seen in very few donors, while some public TCRs were found in many individuals. A later genetic analysis associated a missense DCLRE1C variant with V-gene and J-gene trimming of TCR beta chains, and an independent cohort replicated the association. A further reported finding was that TCR beta sequences accurately predicted the HLA-A and HLA-B alleles for most subjects in the first cohort. A later genetic analysis reported fewer N-insertions in productive TCRs among donors in an Asian-associated ancestry cluster than the approximately 670-donor mean. In a later analysis, HLA-associated TCR beta chains showed more clonal expansion and lower generation probabilities than non-associated chains that were equally common. A later analysis reported that several top co-occurrence clusters appeared linked to parvovirus B19, influenza, CMV and Epstein-Barr virus. According to a later analysis, most CMV-associated TCR beta chains appeared to be HLA-restricted, and the HLA associations seemed to be driven largely by CMV exposure. In an earlier analysis of some 500 of the donors, most TCR beta V segments were observed in productive rearrangements about 90% or about 30% of the time, broadly matching IMGT annotations. Linkage disequilibrium might explain the correlated functional status among segregating V segments, but an unknown experimental factor could not be ruled out. When HLA alleles, especially DR and DQ, strongly co-occurred, attributing TCR associations to individual alleles was difficult. According to the authors, the approach could potentially be generalized to other disease states and immunological phenotypes. Because counts were too low, more than 15 rarely observed V segments, including chromosome 9 orphons, were left out of the earlier analysis of some 600 of the donors. A few of the identified cytomegalovirus-associated TCR beta chains were confirmed in vitro to be specific for cytomegalovirus antigens.

Reading the germline V gene gives CDR1 LGHNA and CDR2 YSLEER. The CDR3 goes from the cysteine to the phenylalanine over 15 residues. The sequence is cut down to CDR3 DNA, 45 bases in frame from base 1. V loses 4 bases of germline sequence and J loses 4 bases, and the interval between the two ends is 11 bases. Library generation was performed with the immunoSEQ multiplex PCR assay. For the multiplex PCR, a mixture combining 60 forward primers for TCR Vbeta segments and 13 reverse primers for TCR Jbeta segments was used. Amplification of the CDR3 region of rearranged TCR beta genes was performed with a multiplex PCR assay on genomic DNA. On the Illumina HiSeq System, the amplified TCR beta libraries were sequenced as 87-base-pair reads. Processing in the source paper ran as follows. In a later analysis, tens of millions of unique TCR beta chains were counted across the 650 to 750 repertoires, and approximately 11 million of these chains were shared by at least two donors. A nearest-neighbor algorithm error-corrected the raw reads and collapsed the reads into unique sequences, merging closely related sequences to remove PCR and sequencing errors. CDR3 sequences were aligned to IMGT reference sequences to assign V, D and J gene segments. For a sequence to be retained, at least a six-nucleotide match to both a V gene segment and a J gene segment was required. A rearrangement was called productive if the CDR3 had no stop codons and remained in frame with V and J, and every other rearrangement was called non-productive. Following IMGT convention, CDR3 was defined as the stretch from the second conserved V-encoded cysteine to the conserved J-encoded phenylalanine. The earlier analysis of about 640 of the donors excluded any sequence lacking an unambiguous match to a single V gene segment. In an earlier analysis of some 590 of the donors, a V segment was called functional when productive rearrangements were above 56.7%, and segregating when the standard deviation between donors exceeded 5%. To diagnose cytomegalovirus status from the catalog of TCR beta chain sequences, a statistical classification framework was built. V and J gene assignment, in a later analysis, came from comparing TCR nucleotide sequences with IMGT/GENE-DB human TR gene sequences. The TCRdist pipeline was used in a later analysis to assign CDR3 sequences and most-parsimonious VDJ recombination scenarios. In a later analysis, every TCR beta chain was defined by the combination of its CDR3 amino acid sequence and its V-gene family, and reads without a unique V-gene family were dropped. A later analysis removed several hundred highly shared, low-generation-probability nucleotide sequences to deal with suspected cross-contamination and a sequencing artifact. In a later analysis, a clonal expansion index for each public chain was calculated from normalized within-repertoire ranks of inferred template counts. A later analysis computed generation probabilities with a VDJ recombination model fitted to out-of-frame rearrangements, and checked the results against IGoR. In a later analysis, TCR-TCR, TCR-HLA and TCR-CMV co-occurrence was scored with hypergeometric tests, and a repertoire-size bias correction was applied to TCR pairs. False discovery rates were estimated in a later analysis by permuting HLA or CMV assignments 20 times. A later analysis grouped co-occurring TCRs with DBSCAN, adding TCRdist sequence similarity when clustering within HLA-allele-positive subsets. Co-occurrence clustering excluded repertoires with fewer than 30,000 or more than 120,000 public chains, plus five with anomalous nucleotide sharing. TCRdb took this table from immuneACCESS and kept in-frame rearrangements with V and J called. Such tables lack part of the clones; where checked against another copy, unresolved V genes explain under half of the gap, and the rest is unexplained. The DNA gave D and trimming, while V, J and clone size come from that table. For this sample there are 200,000 to 250,000 clones; around 89% appear just once. The top ten constitute more than 0.8% of the sample.

The cohort consisted of hundreds of healthy bone marrow donors. All cohort members were sampled while nominally healthy, although unrecorded immune exposures were likely present. The donor tested CMV seronegative and was one of the 352 seronegative cohort members. A peripheral blood sample was collected from each donor, and TCR beta sequencing was performed on peripheral blood mononuclear cells. Genomic DNA extraction from the blood cell samples was performed with the Qiagen DNeasy Blood Extraction Kit. The source is a woman in her late teens or twenties in good health and CMV-seronegative. The sequenced material came from PBMCs. This chain is built from TRBV4-3 and TRBJ2-6; the D segment cannot be called with confidence. This receptor has the CDR3 CASSLVAAGANVLTF. In nucleotides, the sequence is TGCGCCAGCAGCCTCGTCGCGGCCGGGGCCAACGTCCTGACTTTC.